Described below is a single T cell receptor (beta chain) sequence and its context. This sample was taken from a study of T cell changes during pregnancy in multiple sclerosis. Profiling relied on immunoSEQ multiplex PCR, and the TCRdb table lists in-frame clones only, not all of them. The sample holds 55,000 to 75,000 clones, around 90% seen once. The source is a female donor in good health, enrolled as a control in a pregnancy study. The sequenced sample was peripheral blood, obtained in the third trimester of pregnancy.

The CDR3 sequence is CASSLGDRGTTEAFF. CDR3 in DNA: TGTGCCAGCAGCTTGGGGGACAGGGGAACCACTGAAGCTTTCTTT. The chain carries TRBV5-5 and TRBJ1-1; 10 nucleotides align to TRBD1. The trim removed 0 bases at V and 4 bases at J, leaving 3 bases unmatched. The germline CDR1 and CDR2 sequences are SGHKS and YYEKEE (reference sequence). This CDR3 contains 15 residues.